This TCR beta chain originates from a study of cytomegalovirus exposure and HLA in healthy donors. Background on the study: Out of approximately 400 genotyped donors, around 80% belonged to the Caucasian-associated ancestry cluster.

Researchers ran the PCR with 60 Vbeta and 13 Jbeta primers. Profiling relied on immunoSEQ multiplex PCR, and the TCRdb table lists in-frame clones only, not all of them. The sample shows some 200,000 clones, 12% of them seen only once. Germline-derived CDR1 and CDR2 are SGHTA and FQGNSA. This CDR3 has 15 amino acids. Trimming removed 0 bases from V and 0 bases from J, with 9 bases in between. General study points: The HLA-A and HLA-B alleles of most subjects were reportedly predicted accurately from TCR beta sequences. With later analysis, a missense DCLRE1C variant became linked to TCR beta V- and J-gene trimming.

This clone turned up a few times. Its antigen is unidentified. Sequenced material: PBMCs. The rearrangement links TRBV7-2 to TRBJ2-7; D ambiguous. The clonotype comes from a man aged 50 to 59 in good health and CMV-seropositive. DNA of the CDR3: TGTGCCAGCAGCTTAGCTTTGGCAGTCTCCTACGAGCAGTACTTC. Protein: CASSLALAVSYEQYF.